Here is one TCR beta chain with its context. The sample comes from a study of blood T cell repertoires in COVID-19. Study overall: Acute and convalescent COVID-19 specimens originated in the United States, Italy and Spain. The cDNA or gDNA used as material had been derived from T cells, B-cell-depleted T cells, or PBMCs.

In the authors' workflow: For nucleated cells, counts were estimated from reference gene primer amplification. Generated by immunoSEQ multiplex PCR, the TCRdb table keeps only in-frame clones and is missing some. That table gives V, J and clone size, and the DNA gave D and trimming. The sample lists some 130,000 clones; about nine tenths were seen once. The CDR3 contains 15 residues. V lost 6 bases and J 5 bases, leaving 19 bases between the germline ends. Germline V gene lookup returns CDR1 MNHNS and CDR2 SASEGT. The TCR was taken from a man aged 50 to 60 with acute or convalescent COVID-19. The chain is built from TRBV6-1 and TRBJ1-1, with a weak D call TRBD1 (6 bases). The sequenced material came from peripheral blood. For the CDR3, the DNA is TGTGCCAGCAGCCATGGCTCTGGGGGCGTGACTGAAGCTTTCTTT. It translates to CASSHGSGGVTEAFF.